The 18 T cell receptor beta chains in this list originate from one sample, sequenced in a study of blood T cell repertoires in COVID-19. Generated by immunoSEQ multiplex PCR, the TCRdb table keeps only in-frame clones and is missing some. In the table there are tens of thousands of clones, approximately 85% of which are singletons. The material sequenced was peripheral blood. The receptors come from an older man with acute or convalescent COVID-19.

The chain joins TRBV5-4 to TRBJ1-5; perhaps TRBD1 as D (6 bases). The CDR3 has 15 amino acids. V was cut by 3 bases and J by 0 bases, with 10 bases left in between. Germline V lookup: CDR1 SGHNT, CDR2 YYREEE (reference sequence). CDR3 in amino acids: CASSSRGNSNQPQHF. CDR3 in DNA: TGTGCCAGCAGCTCAAGGGGGAATAGCAATCAGCCCCAGCATTTT.

The chain has TRBV28 and TRBJ2-5; D may be TRBD2 (5 bases). The V end was cut by 8 bases, the J end by 3 bases, with 19 bases between. The CDR3 runs to 15 residues. Germline V lookup: CDR1 MDHEN, CDR2 SYDVKM. The CDR3 DNA follows: TGTGCCAGCGCATCCGGACTGCTCCCTAAAGAGACCCAGTACTTC. The encoded protein is CASASGLLPKETQYF.

This clone was observed a handful of times. This chain uses TRBV7-6 with TRBJ2-7; 10 positions agree with TRBD1. In germline, CDR1 is SGHVS, CDR2 FNYEAQ. CDR3 length equals 16 residues. V lost 4 bases and J lost 5; bases outside the gene matches: 11. CDR3 nucleotides: TGTGCCAGCAGCTCGCATGCCGGGACAGGGGCTAACGAGCAGTACTTC. This encodes CASSSHAGTGANEQYF.

The chain uses TRBV5-1 and TRBJ2-7, with TRBD1 matching over 10 bases. J gave up 2 bases and V 4 bases, and 6 bases lay outside the gene matches. The CDR3 has 15 amino acids. Germline V CDR1 and CDR2: SGHRS, YFSETQ. The chain's CDR3 is CASSDRDRGAYEQYF. The CDR3 nucleotides are TGCGCCAGCAGCGACCGGGACAGGGGCGCCTACGAGCAGTACTTC. The full variable domain, with the rest looked up from reference TRBV5-1 and TRBJ2-7, is KAGVTQTPRYLIKTRGQQVTLSCSPISGHRSVSWYQQTPGQGLQFLFEYFSETQRNKGNFPGRFSGRQFSNSRSEMNVSTLELGDSALYLCASSDRDRGAYEQYFGPGTRLTVT.

The chain is built from TRBV29-1 and TRBJ2-3; 8 bases line up with TRBD2. CDR1 is SQVTM, CDR2 ANQGSEA, per germline. The CDR3 is 15 residues long. With V trimmed by 7 bases and J by 2 bases, 11 bases remained unmatched. The CDR3, as DNA: TGCAGCGGCGAGGGCCTAGCGGGCCTCACAGATACGCAGTATTTT. Amino acids: CSGEGLAGLTDTQYF.

The chain combines TRBV28 with TRBJ2-7, with a weak D call TRBD1 (6 bases). There are 15 residues in the CDR3. Trimming pared 6 bases from V and 3 bases from J, leaving 18 bases between. Looked up from germline, CDR1 is MDHEN and CDR2 is SYDVKM. The CDR3 sequence is CASRDGRGFGYEQYF. The CDR3 nucleotides are TGTGCCAGCAGAGACGGCAGGGGATTCGGCTACGAGCAGTACTTC. The variable domain in full, with the rest retrieved from reference TRBV28 and TRBJ2-7, is DVKVTQSSRYLVKRTGEKVFLECVQDMDHENMFWYRQDPGLGLRLIYFSYDVKMKEKGDIPEGYSVSREKKERFSLILESASTNQTSMYLCASRDGRGFGYEQYFGPGTRLTVT.

V usage is TRBV27 and J usage is TRBJ1-2; 7 bases agree with TRBD1. Per the germline V gene, CDR1 is MNHEY and CDR2 is SMNVEV (reference sequence). The CDR3 sequence is 16 residues long. The V gene end was trimmed by 1 base and the J gene end by 6 bases; junction bases not matched to a gene: 11. CDR3 sequence reads: CASSLFGTDLPDGYTF. CDR3 DNA sequence: TGTGCCAGCAGTTTATTTGGGACAGACCTCCCAGATGGCTACACCTTC.

The CDR3 DNA reads TGTGCCAGCAGTACCCCATTCGGAGGGAGAGAAGATACGCAGTATTTT. Translated: CASSTPFGGREDTQYF. This chain joins TRBV6-2 or TRBV6-3 and TRBJ2-3; tentative D call: TRBD2 (6 bases). Germline loops: CDR1 MNHEY, CDR2 SVGEGT. The CDR3 is made up of 16 amino acids. Trimming took 5 bases from V and 5 from J, leaving 20 bases between them.

The chain employs TRBV7-2 and TRBJ2-7, with 9 bases fitting TRBD2. This CDR3 contains 14 residues. V lost 1 base and J lost 2; bases outside the gene matches: 0. Germline values: CDR1 SGHTA, CDR2 FQGNSA. As DNA, the CDR3 is TGTGCCAGCAGCTTAGGCGGGGGGGCCTACGAGCAGTACTTC. Translation: CASSLGGGAYEQYF.

V gene TRBV9 combines with J gene TRBJ2-3; 7 nucleotides match TRBD1. The CDR3 totals 14 residues. The J segment lost 4 bases and the V segment lost 5 bases, leaving 7 bases of the junction unmatched. In germline, CDR1 is SGDLS, CDR2 YYNGEE. The CDR3 sequence: CASSYRGTSDTQYF. The CDR3 region has the DNA TGTGCCAGCAGTTACAGGGGAACTTCAGATACGCAGTATTTT.

This chain links TRBV29-1 with TRBJ2-3; 10 bases are shared with TRBD2. The V gene's germline CDR1 is SQVTM and CDR2 ANQGSEA. Trimming removed 5 bases from V and 4 bases from J; junction bases left unmatched: 6. The CDR3 consists of 14 residues. CDR3 coding DNA: TGCAGCGTTCGCCGAGCGGGGGGGCCAGATACGCAGTATTTT. Translating gives CSVRRAGGPDTQYF.

The rearrangement joins TRBV2 to TRBJ2-5, with 14 bases identical to TRBD2. The V gene end was trimmed by 6 bases and the J gene end by 5 bases; junction bases not matched to a gene: 14. In germline, CDR1 is SNHLY, CDR2 FYNNEI. The CDR3 is made up of 18 amino acids. CDR3 protein: CASRGTGLAGVEDETQYF. CDR3 nucleotides: TGTGCCAGCAGGGGTACGGGACTAGCGGGAGTGGAGGATGAGACCCAGTACTTC.

V is TRBV5-1 and J is TRBJ2-7; 7 nucleotides match TRBD1. V shed 3 bases, J shed 0 bases, and the junction held 3 bases outside the gene matches. Germline V gene data show CDR1 as SGHRS and CDR2 as YFSETQ. The CDR3 has 14 amino acids. The CDR3 sequence is CASSSSGGSYEQYF. CDR3 coding DNA: TGCGCCAGCAGCTCTTCAGGGGGCTCCTACGAGCAGTACTTC.

The chain combines TRBV7-3 with TRBJ1-2; TRBD1 might be the D (5 bases). V lost 5 bases, J lost 2 bases, and 9 bases lay in between. This CDR3 region has 13 residues. Looked up from germline, CDR1 is SGHTA and CDR2 is FQGTGA. DNA of the CDR3: TGTGCCAGCAGCCCAGGGCGGAACTATGGCTACACCTTC. Its translation is CASSPGRNYGYTF.

This clone was picked up one time. DNA for the CDR3: TGTGCCAGCAGTTACGGGACAGAGGCCTATGGCTACACCTTC. Translating gives CASSYGTEAYGYTF. This rearrangement joins TRBV6-5 to TRBJ1-2; 7 positions match TRBD1. CDR3 length: 14 residues. Trimming took 2 bases from V and 4 from J; bases not matched to a gene: 4. The germline V gene encodes CDR1 MNHEY and CDR2 SVGAGI.

This sequence joins TRBV30 and TRBJ2-3, with 9 bases fitting TRBD2. The length of the CDR3 is 16 residues. From germline, CDR1 is GTSNPN and CDR2 SVGIG (reference sequence). With 0 bases clipped from V and 3 bases from J, the junction kept 7 bases outside the gene matches. CDR3 loop: CAWSVPRLAVTDTQYF. CDR3 DNA sequence: TGTGCCTGGAGTGTACCCAGACTAGCGGTTACAGATACGCAGTATTTT.

This clone occurred a few times. V and J are TRBV10-1 and TRBJ1-6; 8 bases align to TRBD1. Germline CDR1 WNHNN, CDR2 SYGVQD (reference sequence). V shed 7 bases and J 10 bases; nucleotides not matched to a gene: 6. The CDR3 loop spans 13 amino acids. The CDR3 region is CASKAGGESPLHF. CDR3 in DNA: TGCGCCAGCAAGGCAGGGGGCGAATCACCCCTCCACTTT.

A single count supports this clone. This sequence joins TRBV7-2 and TRBJ2-2; D is unresolved. Germline CDR1 is SGHTA and CDR2 is FQGNSA. With 0 bases removed from V and 6 bases from J, the gap between germline ends came to 8 bases. The CDR3 runs 14 residues. The CDR3 DNA sequence: TGTGCCAGCAGCTTAGCGGCCGCGGCCGGGGAGCTGTTTTTT. Amino acid sequence: CASSLAAAAGELFF.